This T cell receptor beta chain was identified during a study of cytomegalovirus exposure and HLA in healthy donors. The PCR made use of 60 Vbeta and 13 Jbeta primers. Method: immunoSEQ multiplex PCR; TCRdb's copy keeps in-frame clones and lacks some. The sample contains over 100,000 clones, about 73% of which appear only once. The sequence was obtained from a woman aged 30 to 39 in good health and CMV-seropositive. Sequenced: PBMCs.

The CDR3 sequence: CASSLSNSQETQYF. The CDR3 DNA sequence: TGTGCCAGCAGCTTATCCAATTCCCAAGAGACCCAGTACTTC. The chain links TRBV7-2 to TRBJ2-5; D is uncertain. The V gene's germline CDR1 is SGHTA and CDR2 FQGNSA. Trimming left V 2 bases short and J 1 base short, with 8 bases between. The CDR3 runs to 14 residues.